This T cell receptor (beta chain) was observed in a study of regulatory T cells in long-lasting Graves disease. Whole-study findings and limits: Whereas about a thousand public clonotypes were shared by new patients, persistent patients shared more, at approximately 2,700.

Arm-PCR of CDR3 regions and iRepertoire HTBI primers were the basis on which TCR beta libraries were built. Each CDR3 protein is one row after TCRdb ran MiXCR on the multiplex PCR reads. The data hold about 560,000 distinct CDR3 sequences, with 15% to 20% observed a single time. This clonotype was seen at least ten times. Its antigen is still unknown. Time point here: newly diagnosed GD, antithyroid drugs for less than 3 months. Following extraction of RNA from PBMCs, that RNA was used to make the TCR library. The CDR3 has 13 amino acids. Germline V gene data show CDR1 as DFQATT and CDR2 as SNEGSKA (reference sequence). Trimming stripped 1 base from V and 6 bases from J, with 11 bases between. The sample was also reused in another study, on T cells in Graves' hyperthyroidism and ophthalmopathy.

This TCR was recovered from a man aged 18 to 30 with Graves disease. The specimen comprised peripheral blood mononuclear cells (PBMCs), sampled at new diagnosis, from a patient treated with antithyroid drugs. The chain has TRBV20-1 and TRBJ2-3; D ambiguous. The CDR3: CSARVGSRDTQYF. The CDR3 DNA is TGCAGTGCTAGAGTTGGCAGTAGGGATACGCAGTATTTT.